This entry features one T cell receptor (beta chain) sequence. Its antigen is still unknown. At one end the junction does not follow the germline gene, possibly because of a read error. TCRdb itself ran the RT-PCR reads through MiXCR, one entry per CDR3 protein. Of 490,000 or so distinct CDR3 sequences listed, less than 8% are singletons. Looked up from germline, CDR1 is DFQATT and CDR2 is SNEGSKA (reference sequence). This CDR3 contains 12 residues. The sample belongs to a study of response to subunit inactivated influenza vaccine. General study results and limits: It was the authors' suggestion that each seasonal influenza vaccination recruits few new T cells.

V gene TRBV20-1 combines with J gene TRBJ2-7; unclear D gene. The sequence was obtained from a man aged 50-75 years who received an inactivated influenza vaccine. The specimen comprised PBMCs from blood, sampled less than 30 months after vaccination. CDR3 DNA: TGCAGTGCTGGCATTCACTCCTACGAGCAGAACTTC. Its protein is CSAGIHSYEQNF.